A single TCR beta chain is shown here with its context. The data originate from a study of shared clonotypes between healthy human individuals. The table came from immunoSEQ multiplex PCR; TCRdb's copy has only in-frame clones and leaves some out. The sample yields 95,000 to 120,000 clones, 68% seen once. CDR1 is SGHVS and CDR2 is FQNEAQ in the germline V gene. V lost 0 bases to trimming and J lost 5 bases, with 11 bases between them. The CDR3 is 15 amino acids. This receptor was obtained from a young woman in good health. The sequenced sample was memory CD8+ T cells sorted from blood. Subset described: CD45RO+ cells pooled with CCR7-negative TemRA cells. The genes are TRBV7-8 and TRBJ1-5; D might be TRBD1 (5 bases). This CDR3 reads CASSLAAGGDQPQHF. The CDR3 DNA is TGTGCCAGCAGCTTAGCTGCCGGAGGGGATCAGCCCCAGCATTTT.